Listed below are T cell receptor beta chains from one sample, sequenced in a study of HIV-infected patients and healthy controls. In TCRdb, the 5' RACE reads were re-called with MiXCR into one record per CDR3 protein. This table has approximately 12,000 distinct CDR3 sequences, about 9% appearing once. Source: blood, taken before antiretroviral therapy. All receptors come from an adult with HIV infection. The donor label of this sample is uncertain. Both conserved end residues are part of each CDR3. D genes are given only for firm matches. Clone size is not always given. Where it is, it says once, few, many or a class for expanded clones.

>TRBV14|TRBD2|TRBJ2-1|many
TGTGCCAGCAGCCAAGTTAGCGGGAGTGGCGATGAGCAGTTCTTC
CASSQVSGSGDEQFF
>TRBV5-6|-|TRBJ2-1|many
TGTGCCAGCATCCTAGGCCCATCCAATGAGCAGTTCTTC
CASILGPSNEQFF
>TRBV2|-|TRBJ1-5|many
TGTGCCAGCAGTGAAACCCACAGGATTAATCAGCCCCAGCATTTT
CASSETHRINQPQHF
>TRBV30|-|TRBJ2-5|many
TGTGCCTGGAGTGTGTTAGGGAATCCACTCCAAGAGACCCAGTACTTC
CAWSVLGNPLQETQYF
>TRBV12-3/TRBV12-4|-|TRBJ2-7|-
TGTGCCAGCAGTGATCTGGGACGCCTCTACGAGCAGTACTTC
CASSDLGRLYEQYF
>TRBV21-1|-|TRBJ2-3|medium-sized
TGTGCCAGCAACAGACTAGGCAAGCCAGATACGCAGTATTTT
CASNRLGKPDTQYF
>TRBV7-8|TRBD2|TRBJ2-6|many
TGTGCCAGCAGCTTAGTCGGGGGGTCTGACTCTGGGGCCAACGTCCTGACTTTC
CASSLVGGSDSGANVLTF
>TRBV3-1|-|TRBJ1-5|-
TGTGCCAGCAGCCGGGGCAATCAGCCCCAGCATTTT
CASSRGNQPQHF
>TRBV5-1|TRBD2|TRBJ2-1|many
TGCGCCAGCAGCTTGCCTAGCGGAGAAGGCTACAATGAGCAGTTCTTC
CASSLPSGEGYNEQFF
>TRBV7-2|-|TRBJ2-5|many
TGTGCCAGCAGCTTAGACAGGGAACAAGAGACCCAGTACTTC
CASSLDREQETQYF
>TRBV18|-|TRBJ1-2|many
TGTGCCAGCTCACCACCGTCGGTAACCGGCTACACCTTC
CASSPPSVTGYTF
>TRBV2|TRBD2|TRBJ2-3|many
TGTGCCAGCAGTTCGGGACTAGCGGGGAACACAGATACGCAGTATTTT
CASSSGLAGNTDTQYF
>TRBV12-3/TRBV12-4|-|TRBJ2-3|many
TGTGCCAGCAGTTTAGCGGGAGGTGGAGATACGCAGTATTTT
CASSLAGGGDTQYF
>TRBV3-1|-|TRBJ1-1|many
TGTGCCAGCAGCCAAGAGCGATATAACCAGGGGGCTTTCTTT
CASSQERYNQGAFF
>TRBV4-3|-|TRBJ2-5|few
TGCGCCAGCAGCCAAGCTCGGGGGAAGACCCAGTACTTC
CASSQARGKTQYF
>TRBV4-2|-|TRBJ1-2|many
TGTGCCAGCAGCCAAGGAGCGCTAGACTATGGCTACACCTTC
CASSQGALDYGYTF
>TRBV19|-|TRBJ1-5|many
TGTGCCAGTAGCCTCACGGAGGGCCCCCAGCATTTT
CASSLTEGPQHF
>TRBV6-5|-|TRBJ2-1|medium-sized
TGTGCCAGCAGTTACACAGGCTCGGGCAATGAGCAGTTCTTC
CASSYTGSGNEQFF
>TRBV2|-|TRBJ2-1|many
TGTGCCAGCAGTGGACTCAGAAAGTATGAGCAGTTCTTC
CASSGLRKYEQFF
>TRBV12-3/TRBV12-4|TRBD1|TRBJ2-1|many
TGTGCCAGCAGCCCACAGGGGGCATCACGCGCTGAGCAGTTCTTC
CASSPQGASRAEQFF
>TRBV10-2|-|TRBJ1-5|many
TGCGCCAGCAGGGACGGATCCAATCAGCCCCAGCATTTT
CASRDGSNQPQHF
>TRBV7-2|-|TRBJ2-3|medium-sized
TGTGCCAGCAGGGATGGGGTGGGCGCAGATACGCAGTATTTT
CASRDGVGADTQYF
>TRBV2|TRBD1|TRBJ1-4|many
TGTGCCAGCAGGGACAGGGGAATCACTAATGAAAAACTGTTTTTT
CASRDRGITNEKLFF
>TRBV19|TRBD2|TRBJ2-7|-
TGTGCCAGTAGTACATGGACTAGCGGGAGCTACGAGCAGTACTTC
CASSTWTSGSYEQYF
>TRBV11-2|TRBD2|TRBJ2-1|many
TGTGCCAGCAGAACAAATAGCGGGAACTACAATGAGCAGTTCTTC
CASRTNSGNYNEQFF
>TRBV11-2|TRBD2|TRBJ2-3|-
TGTGCCAGCAGCCTTAGCGGGATCCCTGGGGGAGATACGCAGTATTTT
CASSLSGIPGGDTQYF
>TRBV7-2|-|TRBJ2-5|many
TGTGCCAGCAGCTTAGAGGCGGGGACCGTCCAGACCCAGTACTTC
CASSLEAGTVQTQYF
>TRBV11-3|-|TRBJ2-7|few
TGTGCCAGCAGGAGGCAACTAGTCGGAAGCGAGCAGTACTTC
CASRRQLVGSEQYF
>TRBV29-1|-|TRBJ1-5|medium-sized
TGCAGTGTTCTGATCCCGGGCAATCAGCCCCAGCATTTT
CSVLIPGNQPQHF
>TRBV12-3/TRBV12-4|TRBD1|TRBJ1-1|many
TGTGCCAGCACCTTGACAGGGGACGACACTGAAGCTTTCTTT
CASTLTGDDTEAFF
>TRBV29-1|-|TRBJ1-3|-
TGCAGCGTTGGAGGGGAGGGCCTCGAAAGATATTTT
CSVGGEGLERYF
>TRBV30|-|TRBJ2-1|medium-sized
TGTGCCTGGAGTAATGGGAACTCCTACAATGAGCAGTTCTTC
CAWSNGNSYNEQFF